A single sample gave rise to the 22 T cell receptor beta chains below, sequenced in a study of glioma-infiltrating T cells. Amplification of TCR alpha and beta CDR3 regions from RNA used iRepertoire nested multiplex PCR. TCRdb re-analysed the multiplex PCR reads in MiXCR, keeping a single row per CDR3 protein. The data hold around 390,000 distinct CDR3 sequences, with around 38% observed a single time. Sequencing was carried out using glioma tissue, nonneoplastic brain tissue, or PBMCs (not recorded which). The source is a human donor with low-grade glioma or glioblastoma, undergoing nonglioma brain surgery, or in good health (not recorded which).

There are a few counts of this clonotype. The gene calls are TRBV11-2 and TRBJ2-7; TRBD2 matches 7 bases. Looked up from germline, CDR1 is SGHAT and CDR2 is FQNNGV. With V trimmed by 0 bases and J by 7 bases, 6 bases remained unmatched. The CDR3 loop spans 14 amino acids. CDR3 bases: TGTGCCAGCAGCTTAGATAGCGGGTTAAAAGAGCAGTACTTC. Protein product: CASSLDSGLKEQYF.

As concerns this clonotype: This may arise from a read error, as a much more abundant clone is one base away. The rearrangement joins TRBV20-1 to TRBJ2-3; a possible D gene is TRBD2 (6 bases). In germline, CDR1 is DFQATT, CDR2 SNEGSKA (reference sequence). Trimming removed 3 bases from V and 4 bases from J, with 17 bases in between. This CDR3 spans 15 amino acids. CDR3 coding DNA: TGCAGTGCTAGCTTGGTAGCGGCGAGCGCAGATACGCAGTATTTT. It yields the protein CSASLVAASADTQYF.

Note on this clonotype: A read error may explain this, as a much larger clone is one base away. The chain carries TRBV6-5 and TRBJ2-7; D call uncertain. The CDR3 sequence is 14 residues long. Germline CDR1 and CDR2: MNHEY and SVGAGI. The CDR3 sequence: CASSYSWDSYEQNF. The CDR3 bases are TGTGCCAGCAGTTACTCGTGGGATTCCTACGAGCAGAACTTC.

V and J are TRBV20-1 and TRBJ2-5; perhaps TRBD1 as D (6 bases). This CDR3 spans 15 amino acids. CDR1 DFQATT and CDR2 SNEGSKA come from the germline V gene (reference sequence). The ends were cut back, 5 bases at V and 4 bases at J, with 20 bases in the middle. The CDR3 sequence is CSAPNRVEGGETQYF. CDR3 DNA sequence: TGCAGTGCTCCGAACAGGGTTGAAGGAGGAGAGACCCAGTACTTC.

The genes are TRBV14 and TRBJ2-1; TRBD2 might be the D (6 bases). Looked up from germline, CDR1 is SGHDN and CDR2 is FVKESK. The CDR3 sequence is 20 residues long. V dropped 0 bases and J dropped 5 bases, with 26 bases sitting between them. The CDR3: CASSQDLVTAVGGEHNEQFF. The CDR3 DNA is TGTGCCAGCAGCCAAGATCTTGTGACAGCGGTTGGCGGGGAGCACAATGAGCAGTTCTTC.

Remarks on this clonotype: A read error may explain this, as a much larger clone is one base away. The chain is built from TRBV27 and TRBJ2-3; D is possibly TRBD1 (5 bases). In germline, CDR1 is MNHEY, CDR2 SMNVEV (reference sequence). The CDR3 extends over 15 amino acids. CDR3 nucleotide sequence: TGTGTCAGCAGTTTGGTTCTAGGGGGCACAGATACGCAGTATTTT. It encodes CVSSLVLGGTDTQYF.

In this sample, this clonotype turned up many times. This chain links TRBV27 with TRBJ1-1; D ambiguous. Trimming left V 4 bases short and J 3 bases short, with 15 bases between. Germline V gene sequence: CDR1 MNHEY, CDR2 SMNVEV (reference sequence). This CDR3 region has 15 residues. The CDR3 region is CASSSSPGRDTEAFF. CDR3 DNA sequence: TGTGCCAGCAGTTCCTCGCCCGGGAGGGACACTGAAGCTTTCTTT.

The V and J genes are TRBV6-1 and TRBJ2-1, with 12 positions matching TRBD2. V lost 4 bases to trimming and J lost 7 bases; unmatched junction nucleotides: 8. The CDR3 has 16 amino acids. In germline, CDR1 is MNHNS, CDR2 SASEGT. The CDR3 coding sequence is TGTGCCAGCAGTGGGCGACTAGCGGGAGAAATAAATGAGCAGTTCTTC. Residues: CASSGRLAGEINEQFF.

Details on this clonotype: With a much larger clone just one base away, this may be a read error. The CDR3, as DNA: TGTGCCAGCGGTTTTGGGGGCCACAATGAGCAGTTCTTC. Its protein product is CASGFGGHNEQFF. J is TRBJ2-1 and V is TRBV7-2; D possibly corresponds to TRBD1 (6 bases). The CDR3 spans 13 residues. Germline CDR1 SGHTA, CDR2 FQGNSA. The V end lost 8 bases, the J end lost 5 bases, and 13 bases lay between the germline ends.

This clonotype was detected ten times or more. This sequence joins TRBV7-2 and TRBJ2-1; D ambiguous. V lost 5 bases and J lost 6, with 14 bases in between. The CDR3 is 14 amino acids. Germline V gene data show CDR1 as SGHTA and CDR2 as FQGNSA. For the CDR3, the DNA is TGTGCCAGCAGCCTTAGTGGACGCACCAATGAGCAGTTCTTC. It encodes CASSLSGRTNEQFF.

This clonotype was detected many times. The chain links TRBV3-1 to TRBJ2-1; a possible D gene is TRBD2 (5 bases). The CDR3 covers 16 residues. The V gene lost 1 base and the J gene lost 7 bases, with 17 bases spanning the gap. Germline CDR1 and CDR2: LGHDT and YNNKEL (reference sequence). DNA for the CDR3: TGTGCCAGCAGCCAAGTAGTGGACTTTGAAGGTAATGAGCAGTTCTTC. Translation: CASSQVVDFEGNEQFF.

This sequence joins TRBV6-1 and TRBJ1-3; a weak D match, TRBD1 (5 bases). The CDR3 is 14 residues long. From germline, CDR1 is MNHNS and CDR2 SASEGT. Trimming removed 7 bases from V and 0 bases from J, with 10 bases in between. CDR3 DNA: TGTGCCAGCATCGGACACTTCTCTGGAAACACCATATATTTT. Protein product: CASIGHFSGNTIYF.

This clonotype was counted only a few times. The chain uses TRBV4-1 and TRBJ2-3; D is uncertain. Germline CDR1 MGHRA, CDR2 YSYEKL. The V end was cut by 1 base, the J end by 0 bases, with 5 bases between. The CDR3 contains 14 residues. CDR3 sequence (DNA): TGCGCCAGCAGCCAAGTCGCCAGCACAGATACGCAGTATTTT. This gives the protein CASSQVASTDTQYF.

This chain uses TRBV4-1 with TRBJ2-7, with 11 bases matching TRBD2. The trim removed 2 bases at V and 4 bases at J, leaving 7 bases unmatched. The CDR3 is 16 amino acids. Germline lookup yields CDR1 MGHRA and CDR2 YSYEKL. As DNA, the CDR3 is TGCGCCAGCAGCCAAAACCCGGGACTAGCGGAATACGAGCAGTACTTC. Its protein is CASSQNPGLAEYEQYF.

This clonotype has ten or more counts. The V and J genes are TRBV28 and TRBJ2-1; 7 nucleotides align to TRBD2. Trimming took 5 bases from V and 7 from J; bases not matched to a gene: 2. Germline-derived CDR1 and CDR2 are MDHEN and SYDVKM. This CDR3 is 12 amino acids long. The chain's CDR3 is CASSPGGNEQFF. CDR3 in DNA: TGTGCCAGCAGTCCCGGGGGGAATGAGCAGTTCTTC.

Concerning this clonotype: Given a much more abundant clone one base away, this may be a read error. The chain uses TRBV27 and TRBJ1-1; D call uncertain. Germline lookup yields CDR1 MNHEY and CDR2 SMNVEV (reference sequence). The CDR3 has 13 residues. As DNA, the CDR3 is TGTGCCAGCAGTTTATCGGCCAACACTAAAGCTTTCTTT. Translation: CASSLSANTKAFF.

This clonotype appeared once. This rearrangement joins TRBV12-3 or TRBV12-4 to TRBJ2-1, with TRBD2 matching over 13 bases. The last part of the DNA fits TRBJ2-7 better; the J call may be wrong. This CDR3 is 16 amino acids long. The CDR3 here is CASSLAGLAGNNEQYF. In nucleotides, the CDR3 is TGTGCCAGCAGTTTAGCGGGACTAGCGGGAAACAATGAGCAGTACTTC.

The V and J genes are TRBV2 and TRBJ1-1, with D uncertain. The germline V gene has CDR1 SNHLY and CDR2 FYNNEI. Trimming removed 4 bases from V and 3 bases from J, with 9 bases in between. The CDR3 sequence is 13 residues long. The CDR3, as DNA: TGTGCCAGCAGTGTAGCGGTATACACTGAAGCTTTCTTT. Translating it yields CASSVAVYTEAFF.

Worth noting for this clonotype: A much larger clone differs from this one at a single base, so this may be a read error. V gene TRBV7-2 combines with J gene TRBJ1-1; 11 bases match TRBD1. This CDR3 has 14 residues. CDR1 SGHTA and CDR2 FQGNSA come from the germline V gene. The CDR3 loop reads CASSRDRGNTEASF. CDR3 coding DNA: TGTGCCAGCAGTAGGGACAGGGGGAACACTGAAGCTTCCTTT.

The CDR3 loop reads CSAPGDETQYF. The CDR3 region has the DNA TGCAGTGCGCCCGGGGATGAGACCCAGTACTTC. The chain recombines TRBV20-1 with TRBJ2-5, with D possibly being TRBD2 (5 bases). V dropped 6 bases and J dropped 5 bases, with 10 bases sitting between them. Germline values: CDR1 DFQATT, CDR2 SNEGSKA (reference sequence). The length of the CDR3 is 11 residues.

In its sample, this clonotype was seen many times. CDR3: CASSTGTSNEQFF. The CDR3 DNA is TGTGCCAGCAGTACCGGGACTAGCAATGAGCAGTTCTTC. The rearrangement joins TRBV27 to TRBJ2-1; 8 positions match TRBD2. V lost 5 bases to trimming and J lost 6 bases; unmatched junction nucleotides: 3. Germline-derived CDR1 and CDR2 are MNHEY and SMNVEV (reference sequence). The CDR3 loop spans 13 amino acids.

This clonotype was observed a few times. The gene calls are TRBV4-2 and TRBJ1-1, with D unresolved. The germline CDR1 and CDR2 sequences are LGHNA and YNFKEQ. The CDR3 spans 14 residues. Trimming took 0 bases from V and 10 from J, leaving 15 bases between them. The CDR3: CASSQEMVSARAFF. The CDR3 coding sequence is TGTGCCAGCAGCCAAGAAATGGTGTCAGCGCGAGCTTTCTTT.